This T cell receptor (beta chain) was recorded in a study of technical replicates of blood from several donors. The method was immunoSEQ multiplex PCR; TCRdb's version includes in-frame clones alone and lacks a portion of them. The sample consists of 55,000 to 75,000 clones, 91% of them appearing once. Losses at the gene ends were 4 bases for V and 7 bases for J; bases not matched to a gene: 8. This CDR3 contains 15 residues. Germline CDR1 is SGHTS and CDR2 is YDEGEE. Material: PBMCs. The chain has TRBV5-8 and TRBJ2-3; 11 nucleotides align to TRBD2. The clonotype originates from a human donor in good health. Some clones in this sample may be carry-over from other donors' samples. CDR3 DNA sequence: TGTGCCAGCAGCACCCTAGCGGGAGGAGTGAATACGCAGTATTTT. Its protein product is CASSTLAGGVNTQYF.